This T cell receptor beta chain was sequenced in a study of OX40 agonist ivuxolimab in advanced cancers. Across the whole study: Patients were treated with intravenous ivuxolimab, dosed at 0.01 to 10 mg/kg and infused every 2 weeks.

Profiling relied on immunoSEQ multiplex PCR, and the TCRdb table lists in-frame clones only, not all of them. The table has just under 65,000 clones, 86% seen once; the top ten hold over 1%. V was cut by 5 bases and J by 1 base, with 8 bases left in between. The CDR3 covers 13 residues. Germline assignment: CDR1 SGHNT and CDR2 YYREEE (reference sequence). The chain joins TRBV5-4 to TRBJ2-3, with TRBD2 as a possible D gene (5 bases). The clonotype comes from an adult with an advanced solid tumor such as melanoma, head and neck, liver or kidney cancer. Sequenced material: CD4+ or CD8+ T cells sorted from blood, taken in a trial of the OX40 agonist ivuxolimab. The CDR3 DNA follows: TGTGCCAGCAGGGTTAGCGGCACAGATACGCAGTATTTT. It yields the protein CASRVSGTDTQYF.